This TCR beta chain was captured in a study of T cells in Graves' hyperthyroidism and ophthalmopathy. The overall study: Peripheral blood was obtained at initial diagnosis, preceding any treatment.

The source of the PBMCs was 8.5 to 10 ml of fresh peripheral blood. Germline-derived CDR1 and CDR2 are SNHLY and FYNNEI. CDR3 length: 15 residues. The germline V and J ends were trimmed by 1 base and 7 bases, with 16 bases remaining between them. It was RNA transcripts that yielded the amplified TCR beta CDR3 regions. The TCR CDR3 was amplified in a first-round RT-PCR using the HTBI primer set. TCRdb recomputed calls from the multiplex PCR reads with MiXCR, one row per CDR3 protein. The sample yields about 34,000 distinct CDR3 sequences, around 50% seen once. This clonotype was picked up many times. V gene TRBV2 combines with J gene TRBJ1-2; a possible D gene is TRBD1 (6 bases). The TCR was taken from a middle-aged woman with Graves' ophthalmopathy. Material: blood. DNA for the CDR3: TGTGCCAGCAGTGAAGGGTTCGTGGGGGCCGCTGGCTACACCTTC. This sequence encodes CASSEGFVGAAGYTF.